One and the same sample provided the 29 T cell receptor beta chains below, sequenced in a study of CD8 T cells in Susac syndrome. An amount of RNA that ranged from roughly 0.5 to 1 ug was reverse transcribed with random hexamers. In TCRdb, the immunoSEQ multiplex PCR reads were re-called with MiXCR into one record per CDR3 protein. The sample shows about 190,000 distinct CDR3 sequences, approximately 95% of them seen only once. The specimen was CD4+ T cells from PBMCs. These receptors originate from a human donor in good health.

The chain uses TRBV5-1 and TRBJ2-7; D is unresolved. Germline CDR1 SGHRS, CDR2 YFSETQ. V shed 3 bases and J shed 12 bases, with 16 bases lying between them. This CDR3 contains 12 residues. The CDR3 reads CASSSPHGRPYF. CDR3 sequence (DNA): TGCGCCAGCAGCTCACCACACGGAAGGCCGTACTTC.

The rearrangement uses TRBV20-1 and TRBJ2-3; tentative D call: TRBD1 (5 bases). Trimming pared 0 bases from V and 3 bases from J, leaving 16 bases between. The CDR3 loop spans 16 amino acids. From germline, CDR1 is DFQATT and CDR2 SNEGSKA (reference sequence). CDR3 sequence: CSARDAQAPRTDTQYF. The CDR3 DNA sequence: TGCAGTGCTAGAGATGCACAGGCACCCCGGACAGATACGCAGTATTTT.

As for this clonotype: Mismatch with germline at one junction end may stem from a read error. The rearrangement uses TRBV3-1 and TRBJ2-3; the match to TRBD1 covers 9 bases. The length of the CDR3 is 12 residues. In germline, CDR1 is LGHDT, CDR2 YNNKEL (reference sequence). CDR3 in amino acids: CASSQYPGQGHF. The CDR3 nucleotides read TGTGCCAGCAGCCAATACCCGGGACAGGGACATTTT.

The J gene is TRBJ1-5, the V gene TRBV19; 7 bases are shared with TRBD1. Germline assignment: CDR1 LNHDA and CDR2 SQIVND (reference sequence). The CDR3 loop spans 15 amino acids. Unmatched junction bases numbered 10, after V lost 7 bases and J lost 4 bases. This CDR3 reads CASTRGDGWNQPQHF. CDR3 in DNA: TGTGCCAGTACCAGGGGGGACGGATGGAATCAGCCCCAGCATTTT.

This chain connects TRBV2 to TRBJ1-3, with D uncertain. The CDR3 length is 12 residues. V was cut by 4 bases and J by 2 bases, with 3 bases left in between. The germline V gene encodes CDR1 SNHLY and CDR2 FYNNEI. CDR3 loop: CASSVAGNTIYF. The CDR3 nucleotides are TGTGCCAGCAGTGTAGCTGGAAACACCATATATTTT.

This rearrangement joins TRBV29-1 to TRBJ1-2; a possible D gene is TRBD1 (5 bases). This CDR3 is 12 amino acids long. CDR1 is SQVTM and CDR2 is ANQGSEA in the germline V gene. V shed 6 bases and J shed 8 bases, with 16 bases lying between them. This CDR3 is CSVRDFSGGYTF. The DNA for the CDR3 is TGCAGCGTAAGGGATTTTTCAGGGGGCTACACCTTC. Variable domain in full (rest from reference TRBV29-1 and TRBJ1-2): SAVISQKPSRDICQRGTSLTIQCQVDSQVTMMFWYRQQPGQSLTLIATANQGSEATYESGFVIDKFPISRPNLTFSTLTVSNMSPEDSSIYLCSVRDFSGGYTFGSGTRLTVV.

The chain is built from TRBV20-1 and TRBJ1-5, with 7 bases matching TRBD1. This CDR3 has 13 residues. Per the germline V gene, CDR1 is DFQATT and CDR2 is SNEGSKA (reference sequence). The V segment lost 5 bases and the J segment 6 bases; nucleotides outside the gene matches: 7. CDR3 nucleotide sequence: TGCAGTGCTGGATGGGACAGTAGTCAGCCCCAGCATTTT. Its protein is CSAGWDSSQPQHF.

This CDR3 is CASSSTSGTRQETQYF. The CDR3 region has the DNA TGTGCCAGCAGTTCGACTAGCGGGACCCGTCAAGAGACCCAGTACTTC. The chain carries TRBV2 and TRBJ2-5; 11 positions match TRBD2. V dropped 5 bases and J dropped 2; count of bases not matched to a gene: 7. In germline, CDR1 is SNHLY, CDR2 FYNNEI. The CDR3 has 16 amino acids.

The chain recombines TRBV13 with TRBJ2-2, with D perhaps matching TRBD1 (6 bases). Trimming cost V 5 bases and J 5 bases, with 15 bases left between them. Germline CDR1 reads PRHDT; CDR2 reads FYEKMQ (reference sequence). The length of the CDR3 is 15 residues. The CDR3 DNA follows: TGTGCCAGCAGCACCAGGGGCGCACGGACCGGGGAGCTGTTTTTT. Its protein product is CASSTRGARTGELFF. Complete variable domain (other parts from reference TRBV13 and TRBJ2-2): AAGVIQSPRHLIKEKRETATLKCYPIPRHDTVYWYQQGPGQDPQFLISFYEKMQSDKGSIPDRFSAQQFSDYHSELNMSSLELGDSALYFCASSTRGARTGELFFGEGSRLTVL.

This rearrangement joins TRBV5-1 to TRBJ2-2; D gene ambiguous. Germline CDR1 and CDR2: SGHRS and YFSETQ. There are 16 residues in the CDR3. V was trimmed by 0 bases and J by 1 base, leaving 10 bases between them. The CDR3 DNA follows: TGCGCCAGCAGCTTGGATCACACCTTGAACACCGGGGAGCTGTTTTTT. Its protein product is CASSLDHTLNTGELFF.

This clonotype was found once. The genes are TRBV27 and TRBJ1-3; D is possibly TRBD1 (6 bases). This CDR3 comprises 15 residues. V lost 10 bases and J 3 bases, leaving 19 bases between the germline ends. CDR1 and CDR2 from the germline V gene are MNHEY and SMNVEV (reference sequence). The CDR3 here is CATIKWGASGNTIYF. The CDR3 bases are TGTGCCACCATCAAGTGGGGGGCCAGTGGAAACACCATATATTTT.

The chain employs TRBV11-2 and TRBJ1-6; a weak D match, TRBD1 (6 bases). The ends were cut back, 4 bases at V and 7 bases at J, with 14 bases in the middle. There are 15 residues in the CDR3. Looked up from germline, CDR1 is SGHAT and CDR2 is FQNNGV. CDR3 bases: TGTGCCAGCAGCTATGGGGGGGGCCTGAATTCACCCCTCCACTTT. Translating gives CASSYGGGLNSPLHF.

This clonotype was recorded once. V gene TRBV2 combines with J gene TRBJ2-3, with D unclear. CDR1 SNHLY and CDR2 FYNNEI come from the germline V gene. The CDR3 sequence is 12 residues long. V lost 4 bases and J 5 bases, leaving 7 bases between the germline ends. The CDR3 DNA sequence: TGTGCCAGCAGTGCAGAAAGAGATACGCAGTATTTT. As protein: CASSAERDTQYF.

The chain is built from TRBV5-4 and TRBJ2-5; D could derive from TRBD1 or TRBD2 (5 bases each). This CDR3 is 14 amino acids long. V was shortened by 4 bases and J by 1 base, with 11 bases between the two germline ends. Per germline, CDR1 SGHNT and CDR2 YYREEE (reference sequence). The CDR3 DNA reads TGTGCCAGCAGCAGAGGGGATTCCCAAGAGACCCAGTACTTC. Its translation: CASSRGDSQETQYF.

The J gene is TRBJ1-3, the V gene TRBV12-3 or TRBV12-4; D unclear. Trimming stripped 2 bases from V and 0 bases from J, with 8 bases between. The CDR3 totals 15 residues. Here the CDR3 DNA reads TGTGCCAGCAGTTTACACAGCCCCTCTGGAAACACCATATATTTT. Translating it yields CASSLHSPSGNTIYF.

The chain recombines TRBV2 with TRBJ1-5; 7 bases align to TRBD1. This CDR3 region has 12 residues. V lost 10 bases, J lost 5 bases, and 5 bases stayed unmatched. Germline V gene data show CDR1 as SNHLY and CDR2 as FYNNEI. The CDR3 DNA reads TGTGCCACCGGGACAGACTATCAGCCCCAGCATTTT. Translated: CATGTDYQPQHF.

J is TRBJ2-2 and V is TRBV9, with 7 bases fitting TRBD2. Germline lookup yields CDR1 SGDLS and CDR2 YYNGEE. This CDR3 contains 14 residues. The J segment lost 5 bases and the V segment lost 5 bases, leaving 6 bases of the junction unmatched. The CDR3 sequence is CASRWREGTGELFF. CDR3 bases: TGTGCCAGCAGATGGAGGGAGGGTACCGGGGAGCTGTTTTTT.

CDR3 in DNA: TGCGCCAGCAGCTTGGCCGAGCAGGCCCGAGACACTGAAGCTTTCTTT. This encodes CASSLAEQARDTEAFF. The chain recombines TRBV5-1 with TRBJ1-1; D gene uncertain. Germline V gene lookup returns CDR1 SGHRS and CDR2 YFSETQ. This CDR3 spans 16 amino acids. Trimming removed 0 bases at V and 3 bases at J, with 15 bases between.

This chain joins TRBV6-5 and TRBJ1-2; TRBD1 agrees at 9 bases. The CDR3 has 14 amino acids. Germline V gene sequence: CDR1 MNHEY, CDR2 SVGAGI. V shed 0 bases and J 4 bases; nucleotides not matched to a gene: 0. The CDR3 sequence: CASSYSTGGYGYTF. The CDR3 DNA is TGTGCCAGCAGTTACTCGACAGGGGGCTATGGCTACACCTTC.

This clonotype appeared a few times. V is TRBV15 and J is TRBJ2-1, with 7 nucleotides matching TRBD1. V lost 2 bases to trimming and J lost 8 bases; unmatched junction nucleotides: 6. The CDR3 covers 14 residues. The V gene's germline CDR1 is LNHNV and CDR2 YYDKDF (reference sequence). CDR3 DNA sequence: TGTGCCACCAGCAGACCAGACAGGGATGATGAGCAGTTCTTC. Its translation: CATSRPDRDDEQFF.

The chain carries TRBV28 and TRBJ2-5; 8 bases agree with TRBD2. The germline CDR1 and CDR2 sequences are MDHEN and SYDVKM. J lost 5 bases, V lost 5 bases, and 10 bases had no gene match. There are 15 residues in the CDR3. The CDR3 region has the DNA TGTGCCAGCAGTGCCTCGGGACTAGGGATGGAGACCCAGTACTTC. Its protein product is CASSASGLGMETQYF. The full variable domain, rest sourced from reference TRBV28 and TRBJ2-5, is DVKVTQSSRYLVKRTGEKVFLECVQDMDHENMFWYRQDPGLGLRLIYFSYDVKMKEKGDIPEGYSVSREKKERFSLILESASTNQTSMYLCASSASGLGMETQYFGPGTRLLVL.

The table lists this clonotype with a count of one. V is TRBV7-9 and J is TRBJ2-1; no definite D call. The CDR3 is made up of 12 amino acids. The germline V and J ends were trimmed by 2 bases and 8 bases, with 7 bases remaining between them. In germline, CDR1 is SEHNR, CDR2 FQNEAQ (reference sequence). The CDR3 loop is CASSLKIDEQFF. In DNA, the CDR3 is TGTGCCAGCAGCTTAAAAATTGATGAGCAGTTCTTC.

The chain links TRBV20-1 to TRBJ2-3; 10 bases agree with TRBD2. Trimming cost V 6 bases and J 2 bases; bases outside gene matches: 5. There are 14 residues in the CDR3. The germline V gene encodes CDR1 DFQATT and CDR2 SNEGSKA (reference sequence). CDR3 loop: CSAIAGGHTDTQYF. DNA of the CDR3: TGCAGTGCCATAGCGGGGGGCCACACAGATACGCAGTATTTT.

The chain carries TRBV29-1 and TRBJ2-2; 8 bases fit TRBD1. Germline-derived CDR1 and CDR2 are SQVTM and ANQGSEA. The V gene end was trimmed by 2 bases and the J gene end by 7 bases; junction bases not matched to a gene: 9. The CDR3 contains 15 residues. In DNA, the CDR3 is TGCAGCGTTGAACTGGGCAGGGGGCGAGGCGGGGAGCTGTTTTTT. Protein product: CSVELGRGRGGELFF.

The V call is TRBV5-1, the J call TRBJ2-3, with 7 bases fitting TRBD2. Losses at the gene ends were 7 bases for V and 0 bases for J; bases not matched to a gene: 8. This CDR3 has 15 residues. Germline CDR1 and CDR2: SGHRS and YFSETQ. The CDR3 sequence is CASARLAASTDTQYF. The CDR3 DNA reads as TGCGCCAGCGCCAGACTAGCAGCTAGCACAGATACGCAGTATTTT.

The chain recombines TRBV4-1 with TRBJ2-7; D unresolved. The length of the CDR3 is 15 residues. CDR1 MGHRA and CDR2 YSYEKL come from the germline V gene. Trimming cost V 0 bases and J 2 bases, with 11 bases left between them. CDR3 sequence: CASSQDSKGPYEQYV. The CDR3 DNA follows: TGCGCCAGCAGCCAAGATTCCAAGGGTCCCTACGAGCAGTACGTC.

The chain links TRBV20-1 to TRBJ2-7; D perhaps matches TRBD1 (6 bases). The germline V gene has CDR1 DFQATT and CDR2 SNEGSKA (reference sequence). V lost 4 bases and J 1 base, leaving 8 bases between the germline ends. The CDR3 extends over 12 amino acids. The CDR3 nucleotides are TGCAGTGCTACAAGGGGGTCCTACGAGCAGTACTTC. The encoded protein is CSATRGSYEQYF.

This rearrangement joins TRBV15 to TRBJ2-7; weak D call: TRBD2 (5 bases). The length of the CDR3 is 14 residues. Germline lookup yields CDR1 LNHNV and CDR2 YYDKDF (reference sequence). Trimming left V 0 bases short and J 5 bases short, with 11 bases between. CDR3 residues: CATSRDLASNEQYF. CDR3 coding DNA: TGTGCCACCAGCAGAGATTTAGCGTCCAACGAGCAGTACTTC.

This sequence joins TRBV21-1 and TRBJ2-4; the table names TRBD2, a call not compared with the DNA. TRBV21-1 is described as a pseudogene. The CDR3 totals 19 residues. The CDR3 DNA reads as TGTGCCAGCAGCAAACGCACTAGCGGGGGGCTCCCAGCCAAAAACATTCAGTACTTC. Translation gives CASSKRTSGGLPAKNIQYF.